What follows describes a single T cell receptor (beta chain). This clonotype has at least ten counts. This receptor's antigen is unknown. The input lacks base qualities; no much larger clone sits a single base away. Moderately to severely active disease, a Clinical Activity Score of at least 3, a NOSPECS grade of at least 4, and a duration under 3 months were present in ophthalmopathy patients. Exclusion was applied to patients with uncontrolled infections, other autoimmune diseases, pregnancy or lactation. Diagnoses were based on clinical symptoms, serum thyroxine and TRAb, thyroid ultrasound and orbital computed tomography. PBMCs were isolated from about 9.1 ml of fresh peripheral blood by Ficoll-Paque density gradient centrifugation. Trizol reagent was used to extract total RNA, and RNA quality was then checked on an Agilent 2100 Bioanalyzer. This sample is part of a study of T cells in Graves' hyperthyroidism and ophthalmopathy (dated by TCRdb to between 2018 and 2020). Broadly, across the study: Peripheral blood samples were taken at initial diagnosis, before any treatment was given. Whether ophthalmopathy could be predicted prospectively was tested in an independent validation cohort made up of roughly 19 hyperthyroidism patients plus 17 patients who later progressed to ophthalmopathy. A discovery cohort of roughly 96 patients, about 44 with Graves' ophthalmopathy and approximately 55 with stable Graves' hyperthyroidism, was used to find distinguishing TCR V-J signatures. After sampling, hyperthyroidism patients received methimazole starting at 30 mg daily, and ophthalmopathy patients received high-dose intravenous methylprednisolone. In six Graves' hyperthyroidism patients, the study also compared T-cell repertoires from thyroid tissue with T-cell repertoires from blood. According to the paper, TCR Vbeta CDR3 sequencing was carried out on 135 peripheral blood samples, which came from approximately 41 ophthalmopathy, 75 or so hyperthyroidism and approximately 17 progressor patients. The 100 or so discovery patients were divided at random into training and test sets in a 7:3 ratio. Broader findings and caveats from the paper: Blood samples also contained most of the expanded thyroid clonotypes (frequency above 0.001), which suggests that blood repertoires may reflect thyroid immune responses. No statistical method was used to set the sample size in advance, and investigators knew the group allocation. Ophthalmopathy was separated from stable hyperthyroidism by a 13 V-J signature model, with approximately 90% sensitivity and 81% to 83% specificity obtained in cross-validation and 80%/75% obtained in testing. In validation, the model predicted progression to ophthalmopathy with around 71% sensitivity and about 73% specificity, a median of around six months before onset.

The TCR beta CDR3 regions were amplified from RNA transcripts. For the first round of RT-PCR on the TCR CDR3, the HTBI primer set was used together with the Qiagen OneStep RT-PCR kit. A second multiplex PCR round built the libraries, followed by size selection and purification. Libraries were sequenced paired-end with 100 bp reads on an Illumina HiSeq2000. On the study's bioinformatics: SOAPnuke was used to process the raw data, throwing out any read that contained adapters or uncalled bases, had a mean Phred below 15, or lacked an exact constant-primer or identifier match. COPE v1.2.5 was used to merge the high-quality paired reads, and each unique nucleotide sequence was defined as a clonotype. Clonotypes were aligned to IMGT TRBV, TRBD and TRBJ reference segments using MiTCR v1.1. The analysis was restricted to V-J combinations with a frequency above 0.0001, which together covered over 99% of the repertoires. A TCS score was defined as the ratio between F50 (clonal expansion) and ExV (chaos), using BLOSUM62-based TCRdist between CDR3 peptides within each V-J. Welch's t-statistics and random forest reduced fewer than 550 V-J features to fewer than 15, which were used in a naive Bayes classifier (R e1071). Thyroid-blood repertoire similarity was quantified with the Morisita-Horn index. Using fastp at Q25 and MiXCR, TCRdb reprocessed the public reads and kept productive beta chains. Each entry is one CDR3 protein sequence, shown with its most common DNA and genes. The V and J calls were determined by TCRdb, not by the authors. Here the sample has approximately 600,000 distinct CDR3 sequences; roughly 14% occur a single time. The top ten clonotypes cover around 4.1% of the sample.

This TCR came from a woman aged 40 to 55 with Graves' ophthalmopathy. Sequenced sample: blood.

The nucleotides are TGTGCCAGCAGCCGTCCTGGAGCTACCTACGAGCAGTACTTC. This codes for CASSRPGATYEQYF. Rearrangement joined TRBV7-8 to TRBJ2-7; a confident D gene designation cannot be given. Trimming removed 5 bases from V and 2 bases from J, leaving 13 bases between the germline ends. The germline V gene provides CDR1 SGHVS and CDR2 FQNEAQ. Counted from cysteine to phenylalanine, this CDR3 has 14 amino acids. The kept DNA is CDR3 alone, 42 bases in frame from the first base.